The 14 T cell receptor beta chains presented below share a single source sample, sequenced in a study of siplizumab effects on memory and regulatory T cells. Using immunoSEQ multiplex PCR, the repertoire was profiled, and TCRdb retains in-frame clones only, with some absent. The table has tens of thousands of clones, over 85% seen once. Sequencing was carried out using non-Treg CD4+ T cells sorted from blood. The origin of the receptors is a human donor in good health.

The chain has TRBV19 and TRBJ2-1; 9 nucleotides align to TRBD2. V shed 5 bases and J 9 bases; nucleotides not matched to a gene: 8. Germline V gives CDR1 LNHDA, CDR2 SQIVND (reference sequence). The CDR3 loop spans 14 amino acids. In DNA, the CDR3 is TGTGCCAGTAGTCCCCCGGGACTAGCCGGTGAGCAGTTCTTC. This translates into CASSPPGLAGEQFF. Looking up the rest from reference TRBV19 and TRBJ2-1 gives the full variable domain: DGGITQSPKYLFRKEGQNVTLSCEQNLNHDAMYWYRQDPGQGLRLIYYSQIVNDFQKGDIAEGYSVSREKKESFPLTVTSAQKNPTAFYLCASSPPGLAGEQFFGPGTRLTVL.

The chain links TRBV19 to TRBJ2-2; D gene ambiguous. The CDR3 loop spans 15 amino acids. Germline-derived CDR1 and CDR2 are LNHDA and SQIVND (reference sequence). V lost 6 bases, J lost 7 bases, and 18 bases lay in between. The CDR3 spells CASSQTGLGRGELFF. CDR3 coding DNA: TGTGCCAGTAGCCAGACCGGGTTAGGACGCGGGGAGCTGTTTTTT.

The chain recombines TRBV25-1 with TRBJ2-5; D call uncertain. The CDR3 length is 13 residues. V was clipped by 2 bases and J by 5 bases, with 9 bases between them. Germline CDR1 reads MGHDK; CDR2 reads SYGVNS. The CDR3 nucleotides read TGTGCCAGCAGTGAAGTTGTTTTGGAGACCCAGTACTTC. Translation gives CASSEVVLETQYF.

The chain joins TRBV6-6 to TRBJ1-1; D unresolved. There are 15 residues in the CDR3. Trimming took off 2 bases at V and 7 bases at J, with 17 bases between the two ends. Germline V gene sequence: CDR1 MNHNY, CDR2 SVGAGI (reference sequence). In DNA, the CDR3 is TGTGCCAGCAGTTACGGTGGCCCCTTGAGGAATGAAGCTTTCTTT. Its translation: CASSYGGPLRNEAFF.

V usage is TRBV7-8 and J usage is TRBJ1-5; 7 bases agree with TRBD1. V lost 4 bases, J lost 3 bases, and 6 bases stayed unmatched. The CDR3 extends over 15 amino acids. Germline V CDR1 and CDR2: SGHVS, FQNEAQ. The CDR3 DNA is TGTGCCAGCAGCTACGGGACAGCCCACAATCAGCCCCAGCATTTT. It is translated as CASSYGTAHNQPQHF.

V gene TRBV19 combines with J gene TRBJ2-3, with D hard to call. CDR1 is LNHDA and CDR2 is SQIVND in the germline V gene (reference sequence). Trimming left V 8 bases short and J 2 bases short, with 8 bases between. The CDR3 spans 12 residues. CDR3 in amino acids: CASEGNTDTQYF. CDR3 DNA: TGTGCCAGTGAAGGGAACACAGATACGCAGTATTTT.

The chain joins TRBV10-3 to TRBJ2-3; D might be TRBD2 (5 bases). This CDR3 comprises 15 residues. Trimming cost V 6 bases and J 2 bases, with 15 bases left between them. Germline V gene data show CDR1 as ENHRY and CDR2 as SYGVKD. The CDR3 protein is CAIRTGNLYTDTQYF. The CDR3 DNA reads TGTGCCATCAGAACGGGAAATTTATACACAGATACGCAGTATTTT.

V and J are TRBV5-4 and TRBJ1-4; 8 bases match TRBD1. The CDR3 contains 14 residues. V lost 5 bases and J lost 8; bases outside the gene matches: 8. The germline gives CDR1 SGHNT, CDR2 YYREEE (reference sequence). The CDR3 DNA reads as TGTGCCAGCAGGAAACAGGGGGATCGGGAAAAACTGTTTTTT. Amino acids: CASRKQGDREKLFF.

The V and J genes are TRBV11-2 and TRBJ2-7; a possible D gene is TRBD2 (6 bases). The germline V and J ends were trimmed by 2 bases and 2 bases, with 13 bases remaining between them. This CDR3 is built from 15 residues. The germline V gene has CDR1 SGHAT and CDR2 FQNNGV. CDR3 residues: CASSLIAEETYEQYF. CDR3 coding DNA: TGTGCCAGCAGCTTAATAGCGGAGGAAACCTACGAGCAGTACTTC. The full variable domain, completed using reference TRBV11-2 and TRBJ2-7, is EAGVAQSPRYKIIEKRQSVAFWCNPISGHATLYWYQQILGQGPKLLIQFQNNGVVDDSQLPKDRFSAERLKGVDSTLKIQPAKLEDSAVYLCASSLIAEETYEQYFGPGTRLTVT.

This rearrangement joins TRBV19 to TRBJ2-5; 9 nucleotides line up with TRBD2. The CDR3 has 16 amino acids. The V segment lost 6 bases and the J segment 0 bases; nucleotides outside the gene matches: 8. The germline CDR1 and CDR2 sequences are LNHDA and SQIVND (reference sequence). This CDR3 is CASRKRGAMYQETQYF. Written as DNA, the CDR3 is TGTGCCAGTAGGAAGCGGGGGGCGATGTACCAAGAGACCCAGTACTTC.

The V gene is TRBV6-5, the J gene TRBJ1-1, with 12 bases matching TRBD1. Germline lookup yields CDR1 MNHEY and CDR2 SVGAGI. After removal of 4 bases from V and 1 base from J, the junction contained 4 bases not matched to a gene. The CDR3 runs 16 residues. The CDR3 region is CASSLGTGGRNTEAFF. The CDR3 nucleotides are TGTGCCAGCAGTTTGGGGACAGGGGGCAGGAACACTGAAGCTTTCTTT.

This chain connects TRBV7-2 to TRBJ1-2; 9 bases are a match to TRBD1. CDR3 length: 15 amino acids. Germline CDR1 is SGHTA and CDR2 is FQGNSA. Germline trimming cut 5 bases from V and 8 bases from J; bases unmatched to any gene: 12. The CDR3 DNA is TGTGCCAGCAGCGTACCGGGACAGGGCGGTCGAGGCTACACCTTC. This gives the protein CASSVPGQGGRGYTF.

The chain links TRBV2 to TRBJ1-5; D is undetermined. Germline assignment: CDR1 SNHLY and CDR2 FYNNEI. The V gene lost 6 bases and the J gene lost 1 base, with 7 bases spanning the gap. CDR3 length: 13 residues. CDR3 DNA: TGTGCCAGCAGAGACGACAGCAATCAGCCCCAGCATTTT. It codes for CASRDDSNQPQHF. Supplemented by reference TRBV2 and TRBJ1-5, the full variable domain reads EPEVTQTPSHQVTQMGQEVILRCVPISNHLYFYWYRQILGQKVEFLVSFYNNEISEKSEIFDDQFSVERPDGSNFTLKIRSTKLEDSAMYFCASRDDSNQPQHFGDGTRLSIL.

A few counts support this clone. V and J are TRBV5-4 and TRBJ1-5; 8 bases map to TRBD1. CDR3 length: 15 amino acids. Trimming took 4 bases from V and 0 from J; bases not matched to a gene: 3. Looked up from germline, CDR1 is SGHNT and CDR2 is YYREEE (reference sequence). The CDR3, as DNA: TGTGCCAGCAGCGCGGGGACAGGTAGCAATCAGCCCCAGCATTTT. This codes for CASSAGTGSNQPQHF.